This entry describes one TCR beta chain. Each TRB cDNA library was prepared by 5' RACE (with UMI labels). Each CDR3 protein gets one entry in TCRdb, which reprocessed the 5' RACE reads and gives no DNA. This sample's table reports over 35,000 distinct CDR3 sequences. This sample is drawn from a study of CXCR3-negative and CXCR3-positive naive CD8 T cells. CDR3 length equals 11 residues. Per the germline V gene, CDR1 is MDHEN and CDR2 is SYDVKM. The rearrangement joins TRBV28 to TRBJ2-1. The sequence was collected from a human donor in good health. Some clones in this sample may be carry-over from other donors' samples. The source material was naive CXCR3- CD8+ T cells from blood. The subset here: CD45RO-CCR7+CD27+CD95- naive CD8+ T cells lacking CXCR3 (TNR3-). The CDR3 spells CASSLYNEQFF.